The clone carrying this T cell receptor (beta chain) was seen at least ten times. The V gene's germline CDR1 is DFQATT and CDR2 SNEGSKA (reference sequence). The CDR3 covers 15 residues. Trimming removed 6 bases at V and 4 bases at J, with 21 bases between. The data originate from a study of T-cell reconstitution after alpha-beta-depleted transplantation in children. Preparing the TCRbeta library involved the use of unique molecular identifiers. TCRdb called the PCR reads again in MiXCR, with one record for every CDR3 protein. Among 640,000 or so distinct CDR3 sequences listed, around 17% were seen once.

The chain uses TRBV20-1 and TRBJ1-1; TRBD1 might be the D (5 bases). Sequenced here: PBMCs from the stem cell graft donor, sampled from the stem cell graft. This receptor was identified in a human donor who donated a stem cell graft to a child with acute myeloid leukemia. The chain's CDR3 is CSAPPSEGLGTEAFF. DNA of the CDR3: TGCAGTGCCCCTCCGTCAGAGGGGCTAGGCACTGAAGCTTTCTTT.